This is a list of T cell receptor beta chains from one sample in a study of shared clonotypes between healthy human individuals. Only in-frame clones appear in the TCRdb table, and some are missing; sequencing was by immunoSEQ multiplex PCR. Among about 500,000 clones listed, more than 70% were seen once. The sample taken for sequencing was PBMCs. These receptors all stem from a woman in her thirties or forties in good health. Some clones in this sample may be carry-over from other donors' samples. Both conserved end residues are part of each CDR3. A D gene is named only where the DNA matches it firmly. Clone size is shown for a subset of rows, as once, few, many or a class of expanded clone.

v_call: TRBV6-5; clone_size: once; d_call: TRBD2; j_call: TRBJ2-7; cdr3_aa: CASSYRPSGSEYEQYF; cdr3_nt: TGTGCCAGCAGTTACCGCCCTAGCGGGAGCGAGTACGAGCAGTACTTC
v_call: TRBV5-8; clone_size: NA; d_call: TRBD2; j_call: TRBJ2-2; cdr3_aa: CASSLAGLAGHTGELFF; cdr3_nt: TGTGCCAGCAGCTTGGCCGGACTAGCGGGGCACACCGGGGAGCTGTTTTTT
v_call: TRBV19; clone_size: NA; d_call: NA; j_call: TRBJ1-5; cdr3_aa: CASSYSSNQPQHF; cdr3_nt: TGTGCCAGTAGCTACTCCAGCAATCAGCCCCAGCATTTT
v_call: TRBV6-6; clone_size: NA; d_call: NA; j_call: TRBJ2-1; cdr3_aa: CASSYSGVRQFF; cdr3_nt: TGTGCCAGCAGTTACTCGGGGGTACGGCAGTTCTTC
v_call: TRBV18; clone_size: NA; d_call: TRBD1; j_call: TRBJ2-7; cdr3_aa: CASSPGQAGEQYF; cdr3_nt: TGTGCCAGCTCACCGGGACAGGCTGGCGAGCAGTACTTC
v_call: TRBV7-9; clone_size: NA; d_call: NA; j_call: TRBJ1-1; cdr3_aa: CASSLDPGGSLNTEAFF; cdr3_nt: TGTGCCAGCAGCTTAGATCCTGGCGGAAGCCTAAACACTGAAGCTTTCTTT
v_call: TRBV7-2; clone_size: few; d_call: NA; j_call: TRBJ2-1; cdr3_aa: CASSLGGGGGEQFF; cdr3_nt: TGTGCCAGCAGCTTGGGCGGGGGCGGCGGTGAGCAGTTCTTC
v_call: TRBV19; clone_size: few; d_call: TRBD1; j_call: TRBJ1-1; cdr3_aa: CASSVKQGAVNTEAFF; cdr3_nt: TGTGCCAGTAGTGTCAAACAGGGGGCCGTGAACACTGAAGCTTTCTTT
v_call: TRBV18; clone_size: many; d_call: NA; j_call: TRBJ1-5; cdr3_aa: CASSPTSDQPQHF; cdr3_nt: TGTGCCAGCTCACCAACCTCAGATCAGCCCCAGCATTTT
v_call: TRBV5-4; clone_size: once; d_call: NA; j_call: TRBJ1-2; cdr3_aa: CASSLRNTDYGYTF; cdr3_nt: TGTGCCAGCAGCTTGAGGAACACAGACTATGGCTACACCTTC
v_call: TRBV7-9; clone_size: NA; d_call: TRBD1; j_call: TRBJ1-1; cdr3_aa: CASKGQGAGTEAFF; cdr3_nt: TGTGCCAGCAAGGGACAGGGGGCAGGGACTGAAGCTTTCTTT
v_call: TRBV6-4; clone_size: many; d_call: TRBD2; j_call: TRBJ2-1; cdr3_aa: CASRALAGGYNEQFF; cdr3_nt: TGTGCCAGCAGAGCGCTAGCGGGAGGGTACAATGAGCAGTTCTTC
v_call: TRBV30; clone_size: NA; d_call: NA; j_call: TRBJ2-3; cdr3_aa: CAWSGRGREIDTQYF; cdr3_nt: TGTGCCTGGAGTGGCCGGGGACGGGAGATAGATACGCAGTATTTT
v_call: TRBV21-1; clone_size: NA; d_call: NA; j_call: TRBJ1-5; cdr3_aa: CASSKGRQGNQPQHF; cdr3_nt: TGTGCCAGCAGCAAAGGCCGACAGGGCAATCAGCCCCAGCATTTT
v_call: TRBV18; clone_size: once; d_call: TRBD1; j_call: TRBJ2-7; cdr3_aa: CASSPPGQRYEQYF; cdr3_nt: TGTGCCAGCTCTCCTCCGGGACAGCGCTACGAGCAGTACTTC
v_call: TRBV5-1; clone_size: many; d_call: TRBD1; j_call: TRBJ1-1; cdr3_aa: CASSLEGTANTEAFF; cdr3_nt: TGCGCCAGCAGCTTGGAAGGGACAGCCAACACTGAAGCTTTCTTT
v_call: TRBV27; clone_size: few; d_call: NA; j_call: TRBJ2-7; cdr3_aa: CASSLQGPYEQYF; cdr3_nt: TGTGCCAGCAGTTTACAGGGCCCTTACGAGCAGTACTTC
v_call: TRBV5-1; clone_size: few; d_call: NA; j_call: TRBJ1-5; cdr3_aa: CASSLDGQPQHF; cdr3_nt: TGCGCCAGCAGCTTGGATGGGCAGCCCCAGCATTTT
v_call: TRBV6-4; clone_size: NA; d_call: NA; j_call: TRBJ2-1; cdr3_aa: CASSDSGAAYNEQFF; cdr3_nt: TGTGCCAGCAGTGACTCCGGGGCAGCATACAATGAGCAGTTCTTC
v_call: TRBV19; clone_size: few; d_call: NA; j_call: TRBJ2-2; cdr3_aa: CASSIGGANTGELFF; cdr3_nt: TGTGCCAGTAGTATAGGTGGGGCCAACACCGGGGAGCTGTTTTTT
v_call: TRBV9; clone_size: NA; d_call: NA; j_call: TRBJ2-5; cdr3_aa: CASSVGASPETQYF; cdr3_nt: TGTGCCAGCAGCGTAGGGGCGTCCCCAGAGACCCAGTACTTC
v_call: TRBV6-6; clone_size: NA; d_call: TRBD2; j_call: TRBJ2-2; cdr3_aa: CASSSDGRGNTGELFF; cdr3_nt: TGTGCCAGCAGTTCCGACGGGAGGGGGAACACCGGGGAGCTGTTTTTT
v_call: TRBV6-6; clone_size: NA; d_call: TRBD1; j_call: TRBJ1-2; cdr3_aa: CASSPGTGTGYTF; cdr3_nt: TGTGCCAGCAGTCCCGGGACAGGGACTGGCTACACCTTC
v_call: TRBV6-5; clone_size: NA; d_call: TRBD2; j_call: TRBJ2-1; cdr3_aa: CASRHGLAYNEQFF; cdr3_nt: TGTGCCAGCAGGCATGGACTAGCTTATAATGAGCAGTTCTTC
v_call: TRBV4-3; clone_size: NA; d_call: NA; j_call: TRBJ1-2; cdr3_aa: CASSQAGSYGYTF; cdr3_nt: TGCGCCAGCAGCCAAGCCGGGAGCTATGGCTACACCTTC
v_call: TRBV28; clone_size: NA; d_call: NA; j_call: TRBJ2-7; cdr3_aa: CASSLAGGRFTSYEQYF; cdr3_nt: TGTGCCAGCAGTCTCGCTGGGGGGAGGTTCACCTCCTACGAGCAGTACTTC
v_call: TRBV5-1; clone_size: NA; d_call: NA; j_call: TRBJ2-7; cdr3_aa: CASSLRDFSYEQYF; cdr3_nt: TGCGCCAGCAGCTTAAGGGATTTCTCCTACGAGCAGTACTTC
v_call: TRBV4-2; clone_size: NA; d_call: TRBD2; j_call: TRBJ2-1; cdr3_aa: CASSQPLGLAGVSGLNEQFF; cdr3_nt: TGTGCCAGCAGCCAACCCCTGGGACTAGCGGGAGTATCGGGCTTAAATGAGCAGTTCTTC
v_call: TRBV5-4; clone_size: NA; d_call: TRBD2; j_call: TRBJ2-5; cdr3_aa: CASRAGLAGGETQYF; cdr3_nt: TGTGCCAGCAGGGCGGGACTAGCGGGAGGGGAGACCCAGTACTTC
v_call: TRBV5-6; clone_size: NA; d_call: NA; j_call: TRBJ2-4; cdr3_aa: CASSLIAAKNIQYF; cdr3_nt: TGTGCCAGCAGCTTGATCGCAGCCAAAAACATTCAGTACTTC
v_call: TRBV5-4; clone_size: NA; d_call: TRBD1; j_call: TRBJ2-1; cdr3_aa: CASSLQDRAFNEQFF; cdr3_nt: TGTGCCAGCAGCTTGCAGGACAGGGCTTTCAATGAGCAGTTCTTC
v_call: TRBV19; clone_size: few; d_call: NA; j_call: TRBJ1-2; cdr3_aa: CASSRAGNYGYTF; cdr3_nt: TGTGCCAGTAGTAGGGCGGGAAACTATGGCTACACCTTC
v_call: TRBV5-1; clone_size: NA; d_call: TRBD2; j_call: TRBJ2-1; cdr3_aa: CASSLAGRNNEQFF; cdr3_nt: TGCGCCAGCAGCCTAGCGGGAAGAAACAATGAGCAGTTCTTC
v_call: TRBV7-6; clone_size: NA; d_call: NA; j_call: TRBJ2-1; cdr3_aa: CASSFGHNEQFF; cdr3_nt: TGTGCCAGCAGCTTCGGTCACAATGAGCAGTTCTTC
v_call: TRBV28; clone_size: many; d_call: NA; j_call: TRBJ2-4; cdr3_aa: CASSPAGQLAKNIQYF; cdr3_nt: TGTGCCAGCAGTCCAGCGGGACAGCTAGCCAAAAACATTCAGTACTTC
v_call: TRBV25-1; clone_size: NA; d_call: TRBD2; j_call: TRBJ2-1; cdr3_aa: CASSRLAAQEQFF; cdr3_nt: TGTGCCAGCAGTCGACTAGCGGCTCAAGAGCAGTTCTTC
v_call: TRBV6-1; clone_size: once; d_call: NA; j_call: TRBJ1-1; cdr3_aa: CASSEAPALNTEAFF; cdr3_nt: TGTGCCAGCAGTGAAGCCCCGGCTCTGAACACTGAAGCTTTCTTT
v_call: TRBV30; clone_size: NA; d_call: NA; j_call: TRBJ1-4; cdr3_aa: CAWSRQIDEKLFF; cdr3_nt: TGTGCCTGGAGTAGGCAGATAGATGAAAAACTGTTTTTT
v_call: TRBV28; clone_size: NA; d_call: NA; j_call: TRBJ2-2; cdr3_aa: CASSSWTSTGELFF; cdr3_nt: TGTGCCAGCAGTTCTTGGACGAGCACCGGGGAGCTGTTTTTT
v_call: TRBV5-1; clone_size: NA; d_call: NA; j_call: TRBJ1-1; cdr3_aa: CASSSAGLHTEAFF; cdr3_nt: TGCGCCAGCAGCTCCGCGGGTCTGCACACTGAAGCTTTCTTT
v_call: TRBV27; clone_size: many; d_call: NA; j_call: TRBJ2-7; cdr3_aa: CASSLRVGTGTYEQYF; cdr3_nt: TGTGCCAGCAGTTTAAGGGTAGGGACGGGAACCTACGAGCAGTACTTC
v_call: TRBV11-1; clone_size: once; d_call: NA; j_call: TRBJ2-7; cdr3_aa: CASSSLLPYEQYF; cdr3_nt: TGTGCCAGCAGCTCGCTCCTCCCCTACGAGCAGTACTTC
v_call: TRBV2; clone_size: NA; d_call: TRBD1; j_call: TRBJ1-5; cdr3_aa: CASSGQTGISNQPQHF; cdr3_nt: TGTGCCAGCAGTGGGCAGACAGGGATTAGCAATCAGCCCCAGCATTTT
v_call: TRBV5-4; clone_size: NA; d_call: TRBD2; j_call: TRBJ2-7; cdr3_aa: CASSLGGSGRYEQYF; cdr3_nt: TGTGCCAGCAGCTTGGGTGGTAGCGGGAGATACGAGCAGTACTTC
v_call: TRBV7-3; clone_size: many; d_call: NA; j_call: TRBJ2-3; cdr3_aa: CASSGPEAGDTQYF; cdr3_nt: TGTGCCAGCAGCGGACCCGAAGCTGGAGATACGCAGTATTTT